These 15 T cell receptor beta chains were sequenced from one sample in a study of blood T cell repertoires in COVID-19. TCRdb's table, derived via immunoSEQ multiplex PCR, lists solely in-frame clones and lacks some. The repertoire includes around 250,000 clones, roughly nine tenths of them detected once, and 1.2% sits in the top ten. Sequenced material: PBMCs or T cells enriched from blood (not recorded which). Source of these receptors: a human donor in a cohort exposed to, infected with or recovered from COVID-19 (not recorded which). The donor label of this sample is uncertain.

The gene calls are TRBV5-1 and TRBJ1-4; the match to TRBD1 covers 8 bases. The J segment lost 8 bases and the V segment lost 4 bases, leaving 7 bases of the junction unmatched. The CDR3 runs to 14 residues. CDR1 and CDR2 (germline): SGHRS, YFSETQ. The CDR3 sequence: CASSPGQGREKLFF. The CDR3 region has the DNA TGCGCCAGCAGCCCCGGACAGGGACGAGAAAAACTGTTTTTT.

The rearrangement uses TRBV20-1 and TRBJ1-2; possibly TRBD1 for D (5 bases). Trimming pared 3 bases from V and 7 bases from J, leaving 12 bases between. Germline lookup yields CDR1 DFQATT and CDR2 SNEGSKA (reference sequence). The CDR3 covers 12 residues. CDR3 sequence: CSASGRGGGYTF. In nucleotides, the CDR3 is TGCAGTGCTAGTGGTCGCGGGGGTGGCTACACCTTC.

The CDR3 sequence: CASRGQGLTEAFF. For the CDR3, the DNA is TGTGCCAGCAGAGGACAGGGACTCACTGAAGCTTTCTTT. This sequence joins TRBV12-3 or TRBV12-4 and TRBJ1-1, with TRBD1 matching over 8 bases. The CDR3 is 13 residues long. The V and J ends lost 6 bases and 4 bases, in that order; junction bases with no gene match: 4.

J is TRBJ1-1 and V is TRBV14; no clear D. V lost 3 bases and J lost 4, with 15 bases in between. Germline CDR1 and CDR2: SGHDN and FVKESK. The CDR3 loop spans 15 amino acids. The CDR3 nucleotides are TGTGCCAGCAGCCAGGGCCTCTATCCCAGCACTGAAGCTTTCTTT. Translating it yields CASSQGLYPSTEAFF.

This chain joins TRBV30 and TRBJ2-2, with 9 bases lining up with TRBD1. CDR1 and CDR2 from the germline V gene are GTSNPN and SVGIG (reference sequence). The J segment lost 6 bases and the V segment lost 3 bases, leaving 5 bases of the junction unmatched. The CDR3 spans 14 residues. CDR3 sequence (DNA): TGTGCCTGGAGGGCCGGGACAGGGTCCGGGGAGCTGTTTTTT. Translating gives CAWRAGTGSGELFF.

This clone occurred a few times. The chain uses TRBV30 and TRBJ1-6, with 9 bases identical to TRBD1. The V gene end was trimmed by 8 bases and the J gene end by 6 bases; junction bases not matched to a gene: 8. Germline CDR1 is GTSNPN and CDR2 is SVGIG (reference sequence). This CDR3 is built from 14 residues. The CDR3 nucleotides are TGTGCCAGCCACCGGGACAGGGCTAATTCACCCCTCCACTTT. It is translated as CASHRDRANSPLHF.

This clone has only one observation. This rearrangement joins TRBV3-1 (or the pseudogene TRBV3-2) to TRBJ2-4; 7 bases map to TRBD2. The CDR3 is 16 residues long. Germline V gene data show CDR1 as LGHDT and CDR2 as YNNKEL (reference sequence). The V gene end was trimmed by 8 bases and the J gene end by 1 base; junction bases not matched to a gene: 11. The CDR3 DNA reads as TGTGCCAGCGGTACGAGCGGGGCTCGGGCCAAAAACATTCAGTACTTC. It translates to CASGTSGARAKNIQYF.

The chain has TRBV7-9 and TRBJ2-2; 8 bases are a match to TRBD1. The CDR3 contains 18 residues. With 4 bases clipped from V and 0 bases from J, the junction kept 10 bases outside the gene matches. The germline gives CDR1 SEHNR, CDR2 FQNEAQ (reference sequence). CDR3 sequence (DNA): TGTGCCAGCAGCTCCCAGGACAGGGCGTTCGCGAACACCGGGGAGCTGTTTTTT. Protein: CASSSQDRAFANTGELFF.

CDR3 residues: CASQDSVGYYTF. The CDR3 DNA sequence: TGTGCCAGCCAAGATTCAGTCGGGTACTACACCTTC. This chain connects TRBV7-9 to TRBJ1-2; D ambiguous. Germline CDR1 reads SEHNR; CDR2 reads FQNEAQ (reference sequence). V was shortened by 8 bases and J by 10 bases, with 17 bases between the two germline ends. The CDR3 has 12 amino acids.

The chain is built from TRBV21-1 and TRBJ2-7; the D call of TRBD1 is as the table states it, not checked on the DNA. TRBV21-1 is an annotated pseudogene. The CDR3 loop spans 16 amino acids. CDR3 region: CASSTFRDRGTREQYF. DNA for the CDR3: TGTGCCAGCAGCACTTTCCGGGACAGGGGGACGAGGGAGCAGTACTTC.

J is TRBJ2-7 and V is TRBV30; 9 bases are shared with TRBD1. This CDR3 spans 12 amino acids. With V trimmed by 5 bases and J by 3 bases, 2 bases remained unmatched. The V gene's germline CDR1 is GTSNPN and CDR2 SVGIG (reference sequence). The DNA for the CDR3 is TGTGCCTGGGGGGACAGGGACTACGAGCAGTACTTC. Its protein is CAWGDRDYEQYF.

The V and J genes are TRBV5-1 and TRBJ2-5, with 7 bases fitting TRBD2. The CDR3 totals 14 residues. V shed 2 bases, J shed 2 bases, and the junction held 3 bases outside the gene matches. Germline CDR1 is SGHRS and CDR2 is YFSETQ. For the CDR3, the DNA is TGCGCCAGCAGCTTTGACGGGGGGCAAGAGACCCAGTACTTC. Protein: CASSFDGGQETQYF.

For the CDR3, the DNA is TGTGCCAGCAGATTCATCCAGGGGGCTGGCACTGAAGCTTTCTTT. Amino acids: CASRFIQGAGTEAFF. The chain combines TRBV11-2 with TRBJ1-1; TRBD1 aligns across 8 bases. Losses at the gene ends were 6 bases for V and 4 bases for J; bases not matched to a gene: 10. The CDR3 length is 15 residues. Germline CDR1 is SGHAT and CDR2 is FQNNGV.

This clone came up once. The rearrangement links TRBV18 to TRBJ1-1; D not resolved. The V end was cut by 3 bases, the J end by 5 bases, with 10 bases between. The germline V gene has CDR1 KGHSH and CDR2 LQKENI. The CDR3 is 13 amino acids. CDR3 sequence: CASSPPRVTEAFF. The CDR3 DNA reads TGTGCCAGCTCACCCCCGCGAGTGACTGAAGCTTTCTTT.

The chain recombines TRBV2 with TRBJ2-3; D remains unclear. V lost 2 bases and J 4 bases, leaving 13 bases between the germline ends. The CDR3 has 15 amino acids. CDR1 and CDR2 (germline): SNHLY, FYNNEI. The CDR3: CASSEKSIYSDTQYF. DNA for the CDR3: TGTGCCAGCAGTGAAAAGTCGATCTACTCAGATACGCAGTATTTT.